This TCR beta chain was sequenced in a study of shared clonotypes between healthy human individuals. Across the whole study: Researchers drew samples from a couple of women and a few men aged 18 to 49.

There are many counts of this clone. Ten immunoSEQ deep assay plates were used to sequence unsorted PBMC DNA. Method: immunoSEQ multiplex PCR; TCRdb's copy keeps in-frame clones and lacks some. The data contain 100,000 or so clones, approximately 44% of them singletons. For genomic DNA, unsorted samples relied on some 100 million PBMCs. The clonotype comes from a woman between 40 and 50 years old in good health. Some clones in this sample may be carry-over from other donors' samples. The material sequenced was PBMCs.

Here the CDR3 DNA reads TGCAGCGTTGGGGAGACCCGAGGCACTGAAGCTTTCTTT. Translated: CSVGETRGTEAFF. The J gene is TRBJ1-1, the V gene TRBV29-1; D ambiguous. Germline CDR1 is SQVTM and CDR2 is ANQGSEA. The CDR3 runs to 13 residues. Trimming took off 4 bases at V and 4 bases at J, with 13 bases between the two ends.